The rows below give T cell receptor beta chains drawn from one sample of a study of blood T cell repertoires in COVID-19. Only in-frame clones appear in the TCRdb table, and some are missing; sequencing was by immunoSEQ multiplex PCR. The table lists some 240,000 clones, about 85% of them singletons. The sample comprised PBMCs or T cells enriched from blood (not recorded which). The receptors shown here come from a woman between 50 and 59 years old who had been exposed to COVID-19. The CDR3 runs from the conserved cysteine through the conserved F or W. Each record gives: J gene, V gene, clone size, D gene, CDR3 DNA, CDR3 protein. D genes are given only for firm matches. Size values are once, few and many counts, or a class for expanded clones, and some rows have none.

TRBJ1-1	TRBV20-1	.	.	TGCAGTGCTAGTATAATCACTGAAGCTTTCTTT	CSASIITEAFF
TRBJ1-1	TRBV2	.	.	TGTGCCAGCAGTTCCGACAGAAACACTGAAGCTTTCTTT	CASSSDRNTEAFF
TRBJ1-1	TRBV28	.	.	TGTGCCAGCAGTTTAATACCCTCGAGGACTGAAGCTTTCTTT	CASSLIPSRTEAFF
TRBJ2-3	TRBV12-3/TRBV12-4	few	.	TGTGCCACCCGAGGGTCACCAGATACGCAGTATTTT	CATRGSPDTQYF
TRBJ1-6	TRBV5-1	once	.	TGCGCCAGCAGCTCAGGGTTCCCCTCACCCCTCCACTTT	CASSSGFPSPLHF
TRBJ2-7	TRBV5-1	.	TRBD2	TGCGCCAGCAGCCCCCGGGGGGATTACTACGAGCAGTACTTC	CASSPRGDYYEQYF
TRBJ1-2	TRBV5-1	.	.	TGCGCCAGCAGTTTGAGAAGGGGTGGATATGGCTACACCTTC	CASSLRRGGYGYTF
TRBJ2-1	TRBV14	.	TRBD2	TGTGCCAGCAGCCAAGATCCAGCGGGGGACCATGAGCAGTTCTTC	CASSQDPAGDHEQFF
TRBJ2-1	TRBV2	once	.	TGTGCCAGCAGTGTAGGAGGCGGGGGCGAGCAGTTCTTC	CASSVGGGGEQFF
TRBJ1-1	TRBV28	.	.	TGTGCCAGTCCCCAGCCAGGGGTTCAAAACACTGAAGCTTTCTTT	CASPQPGVQNTEAFF
TRBJ1-2	TRBV5-1	.	.	TGCGCCAGCAGCTCTCATGGCTACACCTTC	CASSSHGYTF
TRBJ1-1	TRBV6-2/TRBV6-3	.	.	TGTGCCAGCAGTTTCCGGCGACAGGTCGGTGAAGCTTTCTTT	CASSFRRQVGEAFF
TRBJ2-7	TRBV24-1	.	.	TGTGCCACCAGTGATTCCGGGAGCTACGAGCAGTACTTC	CATSDSGSYEQYF
TRBJ1-4	TRBV14	.	.	TGTGCCAGCAGCCTTGAGGCGGGGTTTGGGGAAAAACTGTTTTTT	CASSLEAGFGEKLFF
TRBJ1-5	TRBV7-8	once	TRBD1	TGTGCCAGCAGCCCGGACAGGGATAATCAGCCCCAGCATTTT	CASSPDRDNQPQHF
TRBJ2-4	TRBV7-2	.	.	TGTGCCAGCAGCTTAGATGAGCGGGTTCTAGCCAAAAACATTCAGTACTTC	CASSLDERVLAKNIQYF
TRBJ2-3	TRBV19	.	TRBD2	TGTGCCAGTAGTACCCCGGGACTACGGCCCTCTACAGATACGCAGTATTTT	CASSTPGLRPSTDTQYF